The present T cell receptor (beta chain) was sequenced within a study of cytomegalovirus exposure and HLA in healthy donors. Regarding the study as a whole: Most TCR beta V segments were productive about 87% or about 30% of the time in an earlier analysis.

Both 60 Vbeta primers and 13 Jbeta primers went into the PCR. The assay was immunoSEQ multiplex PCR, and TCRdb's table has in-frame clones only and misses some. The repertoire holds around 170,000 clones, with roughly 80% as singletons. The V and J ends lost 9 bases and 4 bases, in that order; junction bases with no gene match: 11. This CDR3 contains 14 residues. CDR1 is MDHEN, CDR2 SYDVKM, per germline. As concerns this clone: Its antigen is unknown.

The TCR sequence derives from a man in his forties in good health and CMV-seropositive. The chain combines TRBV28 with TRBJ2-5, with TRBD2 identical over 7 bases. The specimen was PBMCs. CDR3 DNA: TGTGCCAGTAGAAATAGGGAGGGCTTAGAGACCCAGTACTTC. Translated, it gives CASRNREGLETQYF.